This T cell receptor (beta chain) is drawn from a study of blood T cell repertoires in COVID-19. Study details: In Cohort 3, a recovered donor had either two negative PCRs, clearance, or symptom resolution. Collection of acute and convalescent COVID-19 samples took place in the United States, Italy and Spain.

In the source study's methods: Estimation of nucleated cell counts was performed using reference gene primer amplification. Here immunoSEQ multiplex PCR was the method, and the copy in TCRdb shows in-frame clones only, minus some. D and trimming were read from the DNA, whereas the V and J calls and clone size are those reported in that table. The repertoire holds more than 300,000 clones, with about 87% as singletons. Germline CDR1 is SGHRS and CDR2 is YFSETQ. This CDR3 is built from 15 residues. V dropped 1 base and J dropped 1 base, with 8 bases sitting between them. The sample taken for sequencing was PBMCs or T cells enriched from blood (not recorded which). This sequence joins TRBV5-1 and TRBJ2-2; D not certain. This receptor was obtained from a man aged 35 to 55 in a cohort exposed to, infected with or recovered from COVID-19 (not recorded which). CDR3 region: CASSLNQENTGELFF. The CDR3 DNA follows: TGCGCCAGCAGCTTGAACCAGGAGAACACCGGGGAGCTGTTTTTT.